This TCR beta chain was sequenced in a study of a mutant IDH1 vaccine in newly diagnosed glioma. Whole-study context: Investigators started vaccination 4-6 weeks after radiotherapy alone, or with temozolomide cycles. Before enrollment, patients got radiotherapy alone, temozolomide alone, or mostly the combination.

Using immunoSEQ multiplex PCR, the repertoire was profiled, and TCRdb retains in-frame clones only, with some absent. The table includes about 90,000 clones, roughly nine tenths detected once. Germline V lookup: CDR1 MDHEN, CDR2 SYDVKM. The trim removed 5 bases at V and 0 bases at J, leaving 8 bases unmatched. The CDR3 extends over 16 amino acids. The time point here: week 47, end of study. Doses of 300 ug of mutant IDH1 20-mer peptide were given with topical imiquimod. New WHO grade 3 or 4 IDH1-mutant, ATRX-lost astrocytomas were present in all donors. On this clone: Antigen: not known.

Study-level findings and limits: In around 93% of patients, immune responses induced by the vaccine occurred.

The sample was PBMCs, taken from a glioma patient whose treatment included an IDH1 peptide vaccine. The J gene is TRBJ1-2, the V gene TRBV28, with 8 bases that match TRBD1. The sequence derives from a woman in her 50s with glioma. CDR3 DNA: TGTGCCAGCAGTACCTGGGACAGGCCGCCTAACTATGGCTACACCTTC. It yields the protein CASSTWDRPPNYGYTF.